The clone carrying this TCR beta chain occurred many times. The antigen is unknown. Original processing notes: The distant-metastasis classifier for papillary thyroid cancer was built from CDR3 differences across clinicopathological groups. TCRdb redid the clone calls on the PCR reads using MiXCR. The V and J calls follow TCRdb's processing rather than the paper's. The profile shows fewer than 40,000 clones, 25% to 30% of them singletons. This sample was taken from a study of metastatic and nonmetastatic thyroid tumors. Study-wide background: Across blood and tumor or nodule tissue, repertoires from malignant and benign thyroid patients were compared with one another. Whole-study findings and limits: Within blood and tumor, benign nodules reportedly had significantly lower TCR beta diversity than malignant thyroid tumors did.

V was trimmed by 1 base and J by 2 bases, leaving 8 bases between them. From germline, CDR1 is SGHDN and CDR2 FVKESK. The CDR3 spans 14 residues. None of the patients had undergone any treatment ahead of thyroid surgery. This receptor was identified in a female donor with papillary thyroid cancer or a benign thyroid nodule (not recorded which). Some clones in this sample may be carry-over from other donors' samples. The chain is built from TRBV14 and TRBJ1-2, with a tentative D call TRBD1 (5 bases). Sequencing was carried out using blood. CDR3 amino acids: CASSQVGGNYGYTF. CDR3 nucleotides: TGTGCCAGCAGCCAAGTGGGGGGGAACTATGGCTACACCTTC.